This TCR beta chain was obtained from a study of cytomegalovirus exposure and HLA in healthy donors. J gave up 5 bases and V 4 bases, and 9 bases lay outside the gene matches. Germline V gene data show CDR1 as GTSNPN and CDR2 as SVGIG (reference sequence). This CDR3 comprises 14 residues. General study findings and limits: Trimming of TCR beta V- and J-genes showed a link, identified in a later analysis, to a missense DCLRE1C variant. Certain sequence variants were highly shared and formed a cluster, and this cluster was likely a sequencing artifact. The study put 160 or so TCR beta chains on its list as cytomegalovirus-associated. According to reports, the classifier identified cytomegalovirus status with high specificity and sensitivity.

As to this clone: Its antigen remains unknown.

PCR primers comprised 60 Vbeta and 13 Jbeta primers. The method was immunoSEQ multiplex PCR; TCRdb's version includes in-frame clones alone and lacks a portion of them. Among over 150,000 clones listed, roughly 80% were seen once. V usage is TRBV30 and J usage is TRBJ2-5; 8 bases are a match to TRBD1. Sequencing input: PBMCs. This TCR derives from a woman in her twenties or thirties in good health and CMV-seronegative. The CDR3 DNA sequence: TGTGCCTGGAATGGGGACAGGTTCACGGAGACCCAGTACTTC. It yields the protein CAWNGDRFTETQYF.